This is a list of T cell receptor beta chains from one sample in a study of blood T cells in healthy people across ages. TCRdb processed the 5' RACE reads anew with MiXCR; each CDR3 protein has one entry. The sample lists hundreds of thousands of distinct CDR3 sequences, roughly 50% occurring once. The material sequenced was blood. Receptors were obtained from a man aged 25-45 years in good health. Each CDR3 is given with its conserved first and last residue. A D gene is named only where the DNA matches it firmly. Only part of the rows carry a size: once, few, many, or a class if the clone is expanded.

v_call: TRBV5-1
clone_size: -
j_call: TRBJ2-5
d_call: -
cdr3_aa: CASSIRLGGETQYF
cdr3_nt: TGCGCCAGCAGCATACGACTAGGAGGAGAGACCCAGTACTTC

v_call: TRBV6-2/TRBV6-3
clone_size: -
j_call: TRBJ2-1
d_call: -
cdr3_aa: CASSYFTEQFF
cdr3_nt: TGTGCCAGCAGTTACTTTACTGAGCAGTTCTTC

v_call: TRBV12-3/TRBV12-4
clone_size: few
j_call: TRBJ1-2
d_call: TRBD1
cdr3_aa: CASSLADRETYGYTF
cdr3_nt: TGTGCCAGCAGTTTGGCTGACAGGGAGACCTATGGCTACACCTTC

v_call: TRBV10-3
clone_size: -
j_call: TRBJ2-3
d_call: TRBD2
cdr3_aa: CAINHQRGRDTQYF
cdr3_nt: TGTGCCATCAACCACCAGCGGGGTCGAGATACGCAGTATTTT

v_call: TRBV4-1
clone_size: once
j_call: TRBJ1-4
d_call: -
cdr3_aa: CASMGGADEKLFF
cdr3_nt: TGCGCCAGCATGGGGGGCGCGGATGAAAAACTGTTTTTT

v_call: TRBV20-1
clone_size: -
j_call: TRBJ2-7
d_call: -
cdr3_aa: CSASPRLTSSYEQYF
cdr3_nt: TGCAGTGCTAGCCCCCGACTAACGAGCTCCTACGAGCAGTACTTC

v_call: TRBV10-3
clone_size: -
j_call: TRBJ2-5
d_call: -
cdr3_aa: CAISEGYVIETQYF
cdr3_nt: TGTGCCATCAGTGAAGGGTACGTGATAGAGACCCAGTACTTC

v_call: TRBV10-3
clone_size: -
j_call: TRBJ2-4
d_call: -
cdr3_aa: CAISESMENIQYF
cdr3_nt: TGTGCCATCAGTGAGTCCATGGAGAACATTCAGTACTTC

v_call: TRBV3-1
clone_size: -
j_call: TRBJ2-1
d_call: TRBD2
cdr3_aa: CASSQPLTGGAPREQFF
cdr3_nt: TGTGCCAGCAGCCAACCGCTTACCGGGGGGGCCCCCCGGGAGCAGTTCTTC

v_call: TRBV5-6
clone_size: few
j_call: TRBJ1-2
d_call: -
cdr3_aa: CASSLSTRGGNYGYTF
cdr3_nt: TGTGCCAGCAGCTTGTCTACCAGGGGCGGGAACTATGGCTACACCTTC

v_call: TRBV11-1
clone_size: few
j_call: TRBJ2-1
d_call: TRBD2
cdr3_aa: CASSPGLAGGRQFF
cdr3_nt: TGTGCCAGCAGCCCCGGACTAGCGGGGGGGCGACAGTTCTTC

v_call: TRBV4-2
clone_size: few
j_call: TRBJ2-1
d_call: -
cdr3_aa: CASSLTLNEQFF
cdr3_nt: TGTGCCAGCAGCTTGACCCTCAATGAGCAGTTCTTC

v_call: TRBV20-1
clone_size: -
j_call: TRBJ2-7
d_call: -
cdr3_aa: CSASSAGHTTYEQYF
cdr3_nt: TGCAGTGCTAGTTCGGCGGGACATACAACCTACGAGCAGTACTTC

v_call: TRBV20-1
clone_size: once
j_call: TRBJ2-4
d_call: -
cdr3_aa: CSAPGRYFKNIQYF
cdr3_nt: TGCAGTGCTCCGGGTCGGTACTTCAAAAACATTCAGTACTTC

v_call: TRBV5-1
clone_size: -
j_call: TRBJ2-7
d_call: -
cdr3_aa: CASSLASRQAFGYEQYF
cdr3_nt: TGCGCCAGCAGCTTGGCCTCTAGACAAGCCTTCGGCTACGAGCAGTACTTC

v_call: TRBV6-2/TRBV6-3
clone_size: -
j_call: TRBJ2-7
d_call: TRBD1
cdr3_aa: CASSSGTAYNEQYF
cdr3_nt: TGTGCCAGCAGTTCCGGGACAGCCTACAATGAGCAGTACTTC

v_call: TRBV6-2/TRBV6-3
clone_size: -
j_call: TRBJ2-7
d_call: -
cdr3_aa: CASSYLLSYEQYF
cdr3_nt: TGTGCCAGCAGTTATCTGCTCTCCTACGAGCAGTACTTC

v_call: TRBV29-1
clone_size: -
j_call: TRBJ2-7
d_call: -
cdr3_aa: CSAGTAGTYEQYF
cdr3_nt: TGCAGCGCTGGGACTGCTGGGACCTACGAGCAGTACTTC

v_call: TRBV29-1
clone_size: -
j_call: TRBJ1-2
d_call: -
cdr3_aa: CSVENGYGYTF
cdr3_nt: TGCAGCGTTGAAAACGGTTATGGCTACACCTTC

v_call: TRBV29-1
clone_size: -
j_call: TRBJ2-6
d_call: -
cdr3_aa: CSVALSGANVLTF
cdr3_nt: TGCAGCGTCGCTCTCTCTGGGGCCAACGTCCTGACTTTC

v_call: TRBV29-1
clone_size: -
j_call: TRBJ2-1
d_call: -
cdr3_aa: CSVGTLYNEQFF
cdr3_nt: TGCAGCGTTGGTACCCTTTACAATGAGCAGTTCTTC

v_call: TRBV10-3
clone_size: few
j_call: TRBJ1-2
d_call: -
cdr3_aa: CAIIEGGGYTF
cdr3_nt: TGTGCCATCATAGAAGGGGGAGGCTACACCTTC

v_call: TRBV4-3
clone_size: few
j_call: TRBJ2-3
d_call: -
cdr3_aa: CASSQVRGGSDTQYF
cdr3_nt: TGCGCCAGCAGCCAAGTTAGGGGTGGCTCCGATACGCAGTATTTT

v_call: TRBV20-1
clone_size: -
j_call: TRBJ1-1
d_call: TRBD1
cdr3_aa: CSALGTGRTEAFF
cdr3_nt: TGCAGTGCCCTGGGGACAGGGCGCACTGAAGCTTTCTTT

v_call: TRBV7-2
clone_size: once
j_call: TRBJ1-2
d_call: -
cdr3_aa: CASSLILDGYTF
cdr3_nt: TGTGCCAGCAGCTTAATTCTTGACGGCTACACCTTC

v_call: TRBV11-1
clone_size: -
j_call: TRBJ2-1
d_call: TRBD1
cdr3_aa: CASSYGTAYQETQFF
cdr3_nt: TGTGCCAGCAGCTACGGGACAGCGTACCAAGAGACCCAGTTCTTC

v_call: TRBV20-1
clone_size: -
j_call: TRBJ1-1
d_call: -
cdr3_aa: CSARDPPSNTEAFF
cdr3_nt: TGCAGTGCTAGAGATCCCCCCTCGAACACTGAAGCTTTCTTT

v_call: TRBV27
clone_size: -
j_call: TRBJ2-7
d_call: TRBD2
cdr3_aa: CASSGDYFTEQYF
cdr3_nt: TGTGCCAGCTCCGGGGACTATTTTACCGAGCAGTACTTC

v_call: TRBV11-2
clone_size: -
j_call: TRBJ1-1
d_call: -
cdr3_aa: CASSLAGGYTEAFF
cdr3_nt: TGTGCCAGCAGCTTAGCCGGGGGATACACTGAAGCTTTCTTT

v_call: TRBV29-1
clone_size: -
j_call: TRBJ2-3
d_call: -
cdr3_aa: CSVPGGGVGDTQYF
cdr3_nt: TGCAGCGTCCCTGGCGGAGGGGTTGGGGATACGCAGTATTTT

v_call: TRBV24-1
clone_size: -
j_call: TRBJ1-2
d_call: -
cdr3_aa: CATSDSGQICGYTF
cdr3_nt: TGTGCCACCAGTGATTCCGGACAGATCTGTGGCTACACCTTC

v_call: TRBV10-3
clone_size: -
j_call: TRBJ1-5
d_call: -
cdr3_aa: CATTSGEGSNQPQHF
cdr3_nt: TGTGCCACCACCTCCGGAGAGGGTAGCAATCAGCCCCAGCATTTT

v_call: TRBV12-3/TRBV12-4
clone_size: -
j_call: TRBJ2-6
d_call: -
cdr3_aa: CASREQGSGANVLTF
cdr3_nt: TGTGCCAGCAGAGAACAGGGATCTGGGGCCAACGTCCTGACTTTC

v_call: TRBV4-2
clone_size: many
j_call: TRBJ1-6
d_call: -
cdr3_aa: CASSQGQGNSPLHF
cdr3_nt: TGTGCCAGCAGCCAAGGGCAGGGAAATTCACCCCTCCACTTT

v_call: TRBV7-2
clone_size: few
j_call: TRBJ2-1
d_call: -
cdr3_aa: CASSTTPAGEQFF
cdr3_nt: TGTGCCAGCAGCACTACCCCTGCAGGGGAGCAGTTCTTC

v_call: TRBV13
clone_size: few
j_call: TRBJ2-7
d_call: -
cdr3_aa: CASSLRRRDDSSSYEQYF
cdr3_nt: TGTGCCAGCAGCTTACGGCGTCGTGATGATTCTAGCTCCTACGAGCAGTACTTC

v_call: TRBV7-2
clone_size: -
j_call: TRBJ1-5
d_call: -
cdr3_aa: CASSGDQGYQPQHF
cdr3_nt: TGTGCCAGCAGTGGGGATCAGGGATATCAGCCCCAGCATTTT

v_call: TRBV12-3/TRBV12-4
clone_size: few
j_call: TRBJ2-5
d_call: TRBD1
cdr3_aa: CASNNPQDRGQKTQYF
cdr3_nt: TGTGCCAGCAACAACCCCCAGGACAGGGGGCAGAAGACCCAGTACTTC

v_call: TRBV4-1
clone_size: -
j_call: TRBJ2-3
d_call: TRBD2
cdr3_aa: CASSQDASGRVSTDTQYF
cdr3_nt: TGCGCCAGCAGCCAAGATGCTAGCGGGAGGGTAAGCACAGATACGCAGTATTTT

v_call: TRBV7-2
clone_size: few
j_call: TRBJ2-1
d_call: -
cdr3_aa: CASSWGTVNEQFF
cdr3_nt: TGTGCCAGCAGCTGGGGGACTGTCAATGAGCAGTTCTTC

v_call: TRBV29-1
clone_size: -
j_call: TRBJ2-7
d_call: -
cdr3_aa: CSPSWGNEQYF
cdr3_nt: TGCAGCCCCTCCTGGGGGAATGAGCAGTACTTC

v_call: TRBV4-1
clone_size: -
j_call: TRBJ1-5
d_call: -
cdr3_aa: CASSQDDSQPQHF
cdr3_nt: TGCGCCAGCAGCCAAGATGACAGCCAGCCCCAGCATTTT

v_call: TRBV28
clone_size: -
j_call: TRBJ2-5
d_call: -
cdr3_aa: CASSLRPGRAMGAETQYF
cdr3_nt: TGTGCCAGCAGTTTAAGGCCCGGTCGGGCCATGGGGGCAGAGACCCAGTACTTC

v_call: TRBV7-2
clone_size: few
j_call: TRBJ2-1
d_call: -
cdr3_aa: CASKGPRVPNEQFF
cdr3_nt: TGTGCCAGCAAGGGCCCCAGGGTCCCCAATGAGCAGTTCTTC

v_call: TRBV6-5
clone_size: -
j_call: TRBJ2-1
d_call: -
cdr3_aa: CASSYSLGSSYNEQFF
cdr3_nt: TGTGCCAGCAGTTACTCTTTGGGCAGCTCCTACAATGAGCAGTTCTTC

v_call: TRBV2
clone_size: few
j_call: TRBJ2-6
d_call: -
cdr3_aa: CASSKNPSGANVLTF
cdr3_nt: TGTGCCAGCAGTAAGAATCCTTCTGGGGCCAACGTCCTGACTTTC

v_call: TRBV25-1
clone_size: once
j_call: TRBJ2-6
d_call: -
cdr3_aa: CASSPRGYNVLTF
cdr3_nt: TGTGCCAGCAGTCCGAGGGGGTACAACGTCCTGACTTTC

v_call: TRBV29-1
clone_size: few
j_call: TRBJ2-4
d_call: TRBD1
cdr3_aa: CSATGVRQYF
cdr3_nt: TGCAGCGCTACAGGGGTGAGGCAGTACTTC

v_call: TRBV7-2
clone_size: -
j_call: TRBJ2-1
d_call: -
cdr3_aa: CASSLGLPGAVEQFF
cdr3_nt: TGTGCCAGCAGCTTAGGCCTGCCGGGTGCGGTAGAGCAGTTCTTC

v_call: TRBV29-1
clone_size: -
j_call: TRBJ2-1
d_call: -
cdr3_aa: CSVLSSGSSYNEQFF
cdr3_nt: TGCAGCGTTCTTTCGTCGGGAAGCTCCTACAATGAGCAGTTCTTC